This TCR beta chain was retrieved from a study of OX40 agonist ivuxolimab in advanced cancers. For the study at large: A male proportion of more than 75% was recorded, with mean age approximately 57 years and range about 20 to 79. Under the entry rules, prior anti-PD-1, anti-PD-L1 or anti-CTLA-4 therapy was allowed, and 35% to 40% had some. General study results and limits: Compared with CD4+, CD8+ T cells on average had more expanded clones.

Germline loops: CDR1 SEHNR, CDR2 FQNEAQ (reference sequence). With 2 bases clipped from V and 5 bases from J, the junction kept 12 bases outside the gene matches. This CDR3 spans 17 amino acids. Autoimmune disease history or systemic immunosuppression meant exclusion. Sequencing used immunoSEQ multiplex PCR; TCRdb keeps in-frame clones, though not all of them. The sample yields roughly 30,000 clones, about 86% seen once. As concerns this clone: Its antigen remains unidentified.

The sample here was CD4+ or CD8+ T cells sorted from blood, taken in a trial of the OX40 agonist ivuxolimab. This TCR came from an adult with an advanced solid tumor such as melanoma, head and neck, liver or kidney cancer. The chain couples TRBV7-9 to TRBJ1-5, with 7 bases lining up with TRBD1. This CDR3 is CASSLPGRGGKDQPQHF. CDR3 in DNA: TGTGCCAGCAGCTTACCTGGTCGAGGGGGCAAGGATCAGCCCCAGCATTTT.